The 18 T cell receptor beta chains below were found in one sample sequenced in a study of T-cell memory formation after mild COVID-19. TCRdb re-called the 5' RACE reads with MiXCR, one entry per CDR3 protein. The data hold 250,000 or so distinct CDR3 sequences, with 18% observed a single time. The sample consisted of PBMCs or a T cell subset sorted from them (not recorded which). These receptor sequences come from a man in his late teens or twenties who had mild COVID-19 (a few samples of this study predate the infection). Cell type and time point are not known.

This clonotype was found a few times. V usage is TRBV6-2 or TRBV6-3 and J usage is TRBJ2-3; 8 bases agree with TRBD2. This CDR3 region has 16 residues. CDR1 is MNHEY and CDR2 is SVGEGT in the germline V gene. J was trimmed by 0 bases and V by 4 bases; bases with no gene match: 6. In DNA form, the CDR3 reads TGTGCCAGCAGTTCCGTACTAGCGGCTAGCACAGATACGCAGTATTTT. Amino acid sequence: CASSSVLAASTDTQYF.

This clonotype has only a few counts. The V gene is TRBV4-1, the J gene TRBJ1-1; TRBD1 agrees at 7 bases. The CDR3 is made up of 15 amino acids. CDR1 and CDR2 from the germline V gene are MGHRA and YSYEKL. V shed 6 bases and J 5 bases; nucleotides not matched to a gene: 12. The CDR3 loop reads CASRLQGKNNTEAFF. The CDR3 region has the DNA TGCGCCAGCAGGCTACAGGGGAAGAACAATACTGAAGCTTTCTTT.

This clonotype has just a few counts. CDR3 protein: CASSGLADQETQYF. The CDR3, as DNA: TGTGCCAGCAGTGGACTAGCGGACCAAGAGACCCAGTACTTC. The chain joins TRBV12-3 or TRBV12-4 to TRBJ2-5; 10 bases line up with TRBD2. This CDR3 region has 14 residues. J was trimmed by 0 bases and V by 5 bases; bases with no gene match: 0.

This chain uses TRBV6-2 or TRBV6-3 with TRBJ1-2, with D unclear. V shed 5 bases and J shed 6 bases, with 22 bases lying between them. Germline lookup yields CDR1 MNHEY and CDR2 SVGEGT. The length of the CDR3 is 16 residues. CDR3 bases: TGTGCCAGCAGTCCCCGGATTGAGGGCTGGGGAGATGGCTACACCTTC. It encodes CASSPRIEGWGDGYTF.

The chain is built from TRBV5-1 and TRBJ1-4, with a possible D match to TRBD1 (6 bases). CDR1 is SGHRS and CDR2 is YFSETQ in the germline V gene. V was pared by 4 bases and J by 7 bases, with 11 bases between. The CDR3 sequence is 13 residues long. The CDR3 loop reads CASSVGAGEKLFF. The CDR3 DNA reads as TGCGCCAGCAGCGTGGGGGCTGGTGAAAAACTGTTTTTT.

The V and J genes are TRBV20-1 and TRBJ1-5; 7 bases align to TRBD1. The germline gives CDR1 DFQATT, CDR2 SNEGSKA (reference sequence). Trimming removed 1 base from V and 0 bases from J; junction bases left unmatched: 3. This CDR3 has 15 residues. CDR3 sequence reads: CSARVGGISNQPQHF. CDR3 nucleotides: TGCAGTGCTAGAGTAGGGGGCATTAGCAATCAGCCCCAGCATTTT.

This clonotype turned up a few times. V and J are TRBV15 and TRBJ1-5; D unclear. Germline CDR1 LNHNV, CDR2 YYDKDF (reference sequence). Trimming shortened V by 0 bases and J by 13 bases, and 13 bases separated the two germline ends. This CDR3 comprises 13 residues. This CDR3 reads CATSREPGQGQHF. The CDR3, as DNA: TGTGCCACCAGCAGAGAGCCGGGCCAAGGGCAGCATTTT.

The chain is built from TRBV30 and TRBJ1-1; D is uncertain. The germline V and J ends were trimmed by 2 bases and 3 bases, with 13 bases remaining between them. The germline V gene encodes CDR1 GTSNPN and CDR2 SVGIG (reference sequence). The length of the CDR3 is 14 residues. The CDR3 DNA sequence: TGTGCCTGGAGTCCGGGTGGGGTGTACACTGAAGCTTTCTTT. This translates into CAWSPGGVYTEAFF.

CDR3 nucleotide sequence: TGTGCCATCCGGGCGGACACCGGGGAGCTGTTTTTT. It yields the protein CAIRADTGELFF. The chain is built from TRBV28 and TRBJ2-2; D not certain. Germline V lookup: CDR1 MDHEN, CDR2 SYDVKM. Trimming left V 10 bases short and J 3 bases short, with 9 bases between. This CDR3 comprises 12 residues.

This clonotype occurred many times. The V and J genes are TRBV11-2 and TRBJ1-1, with 8 nucleotides matching TRBD1. This CDR3 has 13 amino acids. J gave up 9 bases and V 1 base, and 4 bases lay outside the gene matches. Germline V gene data show CDR1 as SGHAT and CDR2 as FQNNGV. The CDR3 spells CASSLVPRGQAFF. The CDR3 DNA is TGTGCCAGCAGCTTAGTCCCCAGGGGGCAAGCTTTCTTT.

This clonotype was counted a few times. The gene calls are TRBV11-2 and TRBJ1-6; 9 nucleotides line up with TRBD1. CDR3 length: 17 amino acids. Germline values: CDR1 SGHAT, CDR2 FQNNGV. V lost 5 bases to trimming and J lost 9 bases; unmatched junction nucleotides: 14. CDR3 sequence: CASSRTGTGMTASPLHF. The CDR3 DNA reads TGTGCCAGCAGCCGTACCGGGACAGGGATGACTGCTTCACCCCTCCACTTT.

This clonotype came up a few times. This chain links TRBV4-1 with TRBJ1-2, with TRBD1 as a possible D gene (5 bases). Trimming took off 0 bases at V and 5 bases at J, with 7 bases between the two ends. Germline lookup yields CDR1 MGHRA and CDR2 YSYEKL. This CDR3 contains 13 residues. CDR3 sequence (DNA): TGCGCCAGCAGCCAAGAGAGGGGTTATGGCTACACCTTC. Its protein is CASSQERGYGYTF.

The rearrangement joins TRBV20-1 to TRBJ2-3; possibly TRBD1 or TRBD2 for D (8 bases each). In germline, CDR1 is DFQATT, CDR2 SNEGSKA (reference sequence). This CDR3 region has 15 residues. Trimming pared 5 bases from V and 5 bases from J, leaving 20 bases between. The CDR3 reads CSAPQGAGGGDTQYF. The CDR3 nucleotides read TGCAGTGCTCCCCAGGGGGCGGGGGGAGGAGATACGCAGTATTTT.

This clonotype was observed a handful of times. CDR3 DNA sequence: TGTGCCAGCAGCCAAGCCCTCAAGGGACCGGGTGGCTACACCTTC. As protein: CASSQALKGPGGYTF. The V and J genes are TRBV4-2 and TRBJ1-2; TRBD1 might be the D (5 bases). Germline V CDR1 and CDR2: LGHNA, YNFKEQ. The CDR3 runs 15 residues. Deletions cut 1 base from V and 7 bases from J, with 16 bases between.

In this sample, this clonotype turned up many times. The gene calls are TRBV20-1 and TRBJ1-5; D perhaps matches TRBD1 (5 bases). CDR1 is DFQATT, CDR2 SNEGSKA, per germline (reference sequence). Trimming took 6 bases from V and 5 from J, leaving 17 bases between them. This CDR3 has 14 amino acids. Here the CDR3 reads CSATPGGSYQPQHF. In DNA, the CDR3 is TGCAGTGCAACCCCCGGGGGGAGCTATCAGCCCCAGCATTTT.

A few counts support this clonotype. The chain couples TRBV7-2 to TRBJ2-7; TRBD1 is a possible D gene (6 bases). This CDR3 spans 14 amino acids. Germline V gene lookup returns CDR1 SGHTA and CDR2 FQGNSA. Deletions cut 0 bases from V and 5 bases from J, with 11 bases between. CDR3 loop: CASSLARGHHEQYF. CDR3 in DNA: TGTGCCAGCAGCTTAGCGAGGGGACACCACGAGCAGTACTTC. Full variable domain (outside the CDR3, taken from reference TRBV7-2 and TRBJ2-7): GAGVSQSPSNKVTEKGKDVELRCDPISGHTALYWYRQSLGQGLEFLIYFQGNSAPDKSGLPSDRFSAERTGGSVSTLTIQRTQQEDSAVYLCASSLARGHHEQYFGPGTRLTVT.

Turning to this clonotype: Sequence at one end of the junction differs from germline and may be a read error. The CDR3 bases are TGCGCCAGCAGCGTCGGGGCGGGAAAACTGTATTTT. Translated: CASSVGAGKLYF. The chain couples TRBV5-1 to TRBJ1-4; tentatively, D is TRBD1 (5 bases). CDR3 length: 12 residues. Germline-derived CDR1 and CDR2 are SGHRS and YFSETQ. The full variable domain, rest sourced from reference TRBV5-1 and TRBJ1-4, is KAGVTQTPRYLIKTRGQQVTLSCSPISGHRSVSWYQQTPGQGLQFLFEYFSETQRNKGNFPGRFSGRQFSNSRSEMNVSTLELGDSALYLCASSVGAGKLYFGSGTQLSVL.

The V call is TRBV3-1, the J call TRBJ2-1, with 12 nucleotides matching TRBD2. CDR1 is LGHDT, CDR2 YNNKEL, per germline (reference sequence). The junction had 5 bases not matched to a gene; V was cut back by 4 bases and J by 4 bases. This CDR3 comprises 16 residues. As DNA, the CDR3 is TGTGCCAGCAGCCCCCCGGGGACTAGCGGGTACAATGAGCAGTTCTTC. Protein product: CASSPPGTSGYNEQFF.